A selection of T cell receptor beta chains follows, all from one sample in a study of Ad26.COV2.S vaccination and SARS-CoV-2 variants. The repertoire was sequenced with immunoSEQ multiplex PCR; TCRdb's copy has only in-frame clones and lacks some. The sample lists about 320,000 clones, roughly 88% seen once, with approximately 5% in the top ten. Source: peripheral blood, taken in a trial of Ad26.COV2.S vaccine versus placebo. These receptors were taken from a person aged 18-65 years who received the Ad26.COV2.S COVID-19 vaccine or a placebo. Each CDR3 is given with its conserved first and last residue. Each record gives: clone size, D gene, V gene, J gene, CDR3 DNA, CDR3 protein. A D gene is named only where the DNA matches it firmly. Size tells how often a clone was seen (once, few, many) or the class of an expanded clone, and some rows leave it out.

NA,TRBD1,TRBV12-3/TRBV12-4,TRBJ1-1,TGTGCCAGCAGGGGACAGGCCCACACTGAAGCTTTCTTT,CASRGQAHTEAFF
NA,NA,TRBV27,TRBJ2-3,TGTGCCAGCAGTACTGGGGGGGTGCAGGGGTACTTCGCAGATACGCAGTATTTT,CASSTGGVQGYFADTQYF
few,TRBD1,TRBV7-6,TRBJ1-2,TGTGCCAGCAGCTCCTCCACAGGGGGTGGAGGCTACACCTTC,CASSSSTGGGGYTF
few,NA,TRBV4-2,TRBJ2-3,TGTGCCAGCAGCCAAGGAGGAGGCGCAGATACGCAGTATTTT,CASSQGGGADTQYF
NA,NA,TRBV27,TRBJ2-7,TGTGCCAGCAGTGGAACTCACCTCCACTACGAGCAGTACTTC,CASSGTHLHYEQYF
NA,TRBD2,TRBV6-6,TRBJ2-3,TGTGCCATTCAGGGAGGGAGCACAGATACGCAGTATTTT,CAIQGGSTDTQYF
NA,NA,TRBV4-1,TRBJ2-5,TGCGCCAGCAGCCAAGAAGCTAGCCACCAATTGGGGACCCAGTACTTC,CASSQEASHQLGTQYF
NA,NA,TRBV6-5,TRBJ1-2,TGTGCCAGCAGTTACTCCTACAGGGAGGTTTTCTATGGCTACACCTTC,CASSYSYREVFYGYTF
NA,NA,TRBV27,TRBJ1-2,TGTGCCAGCAGTCACCGGACATCGAACCCCTATGGCTACACCTTC,CASSHRTSNPYGYTF
NA,TRBD1,TRBV7-3,TRBJ1-2,TGTGCCAGCAGCCAAGGGACAGGGAGTGGCTACACCTTC,CASSQGTGSGYTF
NA,TRBD2,TRBV30,TRBJ2-5,TGTGCCTGGAGTTTAAGGGTACTAGCGGGAGTGTTAGAGACCCAGTACTTC,CAWSLRVLAGVLETQYF
NA,TRBD2,TRBV24-1,TRBJ2-1,TGTGCCACCAGTGATTCGTCGGGAGGGCCCTATGAGCAGTTCTTC,CATSDSSGGPYEQFF
NA,NA,TRBV5-5,TRBJ1-1,TGTGCCAGCAGCCCACAGATGAACACTGAAGCTTTCTTT,CASSPQMNTEAFF
NA,TRBD1,TRBV7-3,TRBJ1-2,TGTGCCAGCAGGGAGACAGGGACTGGCTACACCTTC,CASRETGTGYTF
NA,TRBD1,TRBV6-5,TRBJ1-1,TGTGCCAGCTCTTTAACCAGGGGGACTACTGAAGCTTTCTTT,CASSLTRGTTEAFF
NA,NA,TRBV18,TRBJ2-6,TGTGCCAGCTCACCAATCTCAACAGCCCACTCTGGGGCCAACGTCCTGACTTTC,CASSPISTAHSGANVLTF
NA,TRBD1,TRBV6-5,TRBJ2-5,TGTGCCAGCAGCTTCCCCGGGACAGCCAAAGAGACCCAGTACTTC,CASSFPGTAKETQYF
NA,TRBD1,TRBV19,TRBJ1-2,TGTGCCAGTAACCCGACAGGGGAGGACTATGGCTACACCTTC,CASNPTGEDYGYTF
NA,NA,TRBV15,TRBJ1-1,TGTGCCACCATCCCGAGGGAGGGGGACACTGAAGCTTTCTTT,CATIPREGDTEAFF
few,NA,TRBV16,TRBJ1-6,TGTGCCAGCAGCCAGGGGATTGGGGATTCACCCCTCCACTTT,CASSQGIGDSPLHF
NA,NA,TRBV11-2,TRBJ1-5,TGTGCCAGCAGCCCCGCCGGGGGAAGGAGTAGCAATCAGCCCCAGCATTTT,CASSPAGGRSSNQPQHF
NA,NA,TRBV7-9,TRBJ2-1,TGTGCCAGCAGCTTGAAGCGAAACAATGAGCAGTTCTTC,CASSLKRNNEQFF
NA,NA,TRBV7-6,TRBJ2-1,TGTGCCAGCAGCTTGAACACGAAGGAAGAGTTCTTC,CASSLNTKEEFF
few,NA,TRBV6-5,TRBJ1-5,TGTGCCAGCAGGGACAGAGCCAATCAGCCCCAGCATTTT,CASRDRANQPQHF
NA,TRBD2,TRBV12-3/TRBV12-4,TRBJ2-1,TGTGCCAGCGGTGAGCGGGGGATCGATGAGCAGTTCTTC,CASGERGIDEQFF
once,TRBD1,TRBV6-5,TRBJ1-5,TGTGCCAGCGAACTTAGGACAGGGAGCAATCAGCCCCAGCATTTT,CASELRTGSNQPQHF
NA,TRBD1,TRBV7-2,TRBJ2-2,TGTGCCAGCAGCTACGACAGGGGTACCGGGGAGCTGTTTTTT,CASSYDRGTGELFF
NA,NA,TRBV5-1,TRBJ2-3,TGCGCCAGCAGCTTGATCGAGGGACAACCCGCGGGCACAGATACGCAGTATTTT,CASSLIEGQPAGTDTQYF
once,NA,TRBV4-2,TRBJ1-1,TGTGCCAGCAGCCAAGATCTGGGAGGGGCCGGCACTGAAGCTTTCTTT,CASSQDLGGAGTEAFF
NA,NA,TRBV12-3/TRBV12-4,TRBJ1-5,TGTGCCAGCAGTCAGGCTAGCAATCAGCCCCAGCATTTT,CASSQASNQPQHF
NA,NA,TRBV10-1,TRBJ1-2,TGCGCCAGCAGCCCTCACAGAGACTATGGCTACACCTTC,CASSPHRDYGYTF
NA,NA,TRBV4-3,TRBJ1-3,TGCGCCAGCAGCCAAGATTGGGGCGGCCTGACCGGAAACACCATATATTTT,CASSQDWGGLTGNTIYF
NA,TRBD1,TRBV7-9,TRBJ2-1,TGTGCCAGCAGCTTTATCGCTGGACAGGGAGTAAATGAGCAGTTCTTC,CASSFIAGQGVNEQFF
NA,NA,TRBV18,TRBJ2-5,TGTGCCAGCTCACCGGAATATCTAGCGTTAGAGACCCAGTACTTC,CASSPEYLALETQYF
NA,NA,TRBV4-3,TRBJ1-1,TGCGCCAGCAGCCAGGCGGGACGGGTGAACACTGAAGCTTTCTTT,CASSQAGRVNTEAFF
NA,NA,TRBV5-6,TRBJ1-1,TGTGCCAGCAGCCTGGACGGGGCGAACACTGAAGCTTTCTTT,CASSLDGANTEAFF
NA,TRBD2,TRBV9,TRBJ2-5,TGTGCCAGCAGCGTTGGGACTAGCGGGGGGATACAGGAGACCCAGTACTTC,CASSVGTSGGIQETQYF
NA,TRBD1,TRBV7-3,TRBJ2-1,TGTGCCAGCAGTTCCGACAGGGCTGGCTACAATGAGCAGTTCTTC,CASSSDRAGYNEQFF
NA,TRBD1,TRBV4-3,TRBJ1-1,TGCGCCAGCAGCCGATCTCTGACAGGGGCGGGGAGAAACACTGAAGCTTTCTTT,CASSRSLTGAGRNTEAFF
NA,NA,TRBV21-1,TRBJ1-5,TGTGCCAGCAGCAAAGAGGGGACCAATCAGCCCCAGCATTTT,CASSKEGTNQPQHF
NA,NA,TRBV19,TRBJ1-5,TGTGCCAGTGCCCCAGGGAGGGATCAGCCCCAGCATTTT,CASAPGRDQPQHF
NA,NA,TRBV10-3,TRBJ1-5,TGTGCCTCTCATAAGACAGAGTTTGACCCCCAGCATTTT,CASHKTEFDPQHF
NA,NA,TRBV9,TRBJ2-2,TGTGCCAGCAGCGTAGCCAGAACCCGAGGCGGGGAGCTGTTTTTT,CASSVARTRGGELFF
NA,NA,TRBV6-2/TRBV6-3,TRBJ2-1,TGTGCCAGCAGTTACGGGGGGCTGGAGCAGTTCTTC,CASSYGGLEQFF
once,TRBD2,TRBV18,TRBJ2-1,TGTGCCAGCTCACCATTGTCGACTAGCGGACTCAATGAGCAGTTCTTC,CASSPLSTSGLNEQFF